The present entry profiles one T cell receptor (beta chain) with its context. The data were obtained in a study of control samples from healthy donors and cancer patients. Here immunoSEQ multiplex PCR was the method, and the copy in TCRdb shows in-frame clones only, minus some. The sample lists about 170,000 clones; around 93% were seen once. This TCR derives from an older woman in good health. Sequenced sample: blood.

The CDR3 sequence: CASSPIRDRGRGLGRAFF. The DNA of the CDR3 is TGTGCCAGCAGCCCCATCAGGGACAGGGGGCGAGGTTTAGGGCGAGCTTTCTTT. This rearrangement joins TRBV7-9 to TRBJ1-1; TRBD1 aligns across 12 bases. Germline CDR1 and CDR2: SEHNR and FQNEAQ (reference sequence). V dropped 5 bases and J dropped 10; count of bases not matched to a gene: 20. The CDR3 consists of 18 residues.